The clone carrying this TCR beta chain is medium-sized in the sample. The CDR3 contains 13 residues. V lost 5 bases, J lost 3 bases, and 0 bases stayed unmatched. Germline V gene data show CDR1 as MNHGY and CDR2 as SAAAGT. The entry originates in a study of T cells in localized non-small cell lung cancer. The assay was immunoSEQ multiplex PCR, and TCRdb's table has in-frame clones only and misses some. In the table there are fewer than 2,500 clones, about 30% of which are singletons. This receptor was taken from a male donor older than 55 with stage I squamous cell lung carcinoma. The V call is TRBV6-8, the J call TRBJ2-2; 7 nucleotides align to TRBD1. Sequences were derived from normal lung tissue next to the tumor, sampled before any cancer treatment. The CDR3 sequence is CASSGTDTGELFF. The CDR3, as DNA: TGTGCCAGCAGTGGGACAGACACCGGGGAGCTGTTTTTT.